This T cell receptor (beta chain) derives from a study of tumor-infiltrating lymphocytes in primary liver carcinoma. Study-wide background: Sample yields, roughly 3.5 to 7.13 million productive TCRbeta reads, were similar across the tissue types. Study-wide points: Significantly greater top-250-clone fractions characterized tumors relative to blood (p = 0.039).

Starting material of 500 ng total RNA yielded TCR beta cDNA via a constant-region primer. Slightly modified ARM-PCR with three nested multiplex PCR rounds yielded TCR beta libraries. PCR rounds one and two used TRBV1-TRBV30 forward primers with a C-beta reverse primer for around 11 cycles each. TCRdb ran MiXCR on the multiplex PCR reads and lists one entry per CDR3 protein. Of some 43,000 distinct CDR3 sequences detected, less than 75% appear once; the ten largest clones hold about 29%. Regarding this clonotype: Its antigen is still unknown. An end of the junction does not agree with germline; a read error may underlie this.

The CDR3 covers 16 residues. Germline CDR1 LGHNA, CDR2 YNFKEQ. RNA and DNA were co-extracted from 20-30 mg of unsorted bulk tissue. Treatment-naive at the time, the patients had chronic HBV infection. This TCR derives from a man in his forties with primary liver carcinoma and hepatitis B virus infection. V gene TRBV4-2 combines with J gene TRBJ2-1, with TRBD2 matching over 8 bases. Sequencing input: liver tumor tissue from sampling region 5. Subset reported: tumor region T5, tumor centre. The CDR3 protein is CASSQEGLAGYNEHFF. For the CDR3, the DNA is TGCGCCAGCAGCCAAGAGGGGCTAGCGGGCTACAATGAGCATTTCTTC.